The 11 T cell receptor beta chains below come from one sample, sequenced in a study of memory CD4+ T cells and cytomegalovirus serostatus. This table comes from immunoSEQ multiplex PCR, and its TCRdb copy is limited to in-frame clones, with some not included. The sample lists about 61,000 clones, roughly four fifths occurring once. Single viable CD3+CD4+CD8-CD45RO+ cells were sorted as the memory CD4+ T cells. Material for sequencing was memory CD4+ T cells from blood. Receptor source: an adult in good health and CMV-seronegative.

This clone was detected only once. The J gene is TRBJ1-2, the V gene TRBV5-4, with TRBD1 as a possible D gene (5 bases). V lost 4 bases, J lost 5 bases, and 12 bases lay in between. Germline V gene sequence: CDR1 SGHNT, CDR2 YYREEE (reference sequence). The CDR3 contains 13 residues. In DNA, the CDR3 is TGTGCCAGCAGCGAACCGGGACCTTATGGCTACACCTTC. It specifies CASSEPGPYGYTF. Combining the CDR3 with reference TRBV5-4 and TRBJ1-2 gives the whole variable domain ETGVTQSPTHLIKTRGQQVTLRCSSQSGHNTVSWYQQALGQGPQFIFQYYREEENGRGNFPPRFSGLQFPNYSSELNVNALELDDSALYLCASSEPGPYGYTFGSGTRLTVV.

The chain uses TRBV2 and TRBJ2-6; D unclear. The CDR3 loop spans 15 amino acids. CDR1 is SNHLY and CDR2 is FYNNEI in the germline V gene. Trimming stripped 5 bases from V and 3 bases from J, with 11 bases between. This CDR3 reads CASSPSLDGANVLTF. The CDR3 region has the DNA TGTGCCAGCAGTCCCTCCCTTGATGGGGCCAACGTCCTGACTTTC. The variable domain in full, completed from reference TRBV2 and TRBJ2-6, reads EPEVTQTPSHQVTQMGQEVILRCVPISNHLYFYWYRQILGQKVEFLVSFYNNEISEKSEIFDDQFSVERPDGSNFTLKIRSTKLEDSAMYFCASSPSLDGANVLTFGAGSRLTVL.

The genes are TRBV10-3 and TRBJ2-3; D perhaps matches TRBD2 (5 bases). This CDR3 spans 14 amino acids. The germline V and J ends were trimmed by 0 bases and 2 bases, with 6 bases remaining between them. Germline V gene data show CDR1 as ENHRY and CDR2 as SYGVKD. The CDR3: CAISESRATDTQYF. The CDR3 DNA reads TGTGCCATCAGTGAGTCGAGGGCCACAGATACGCAGTATTTT.

The CDR3 sequence is CASSLGLPNEKLFF. CDR3 DNA: TGTGCCAGCAGTTTAGGACTTCCAAATGAAAAACTGTTTTTT. This chain links TRBV6-1 with TRBJ1-4, with D unresolved. The ends were cut back, 5 bases at V and 5 bases at J, with 12 bases in the middle. Per germline, CDR1 MNHNS and CDR2 SASEGT. The CDR3 extends over 14 amino acids.

The rearrangement joins TRBV9 to TRBJ2-5, with D possibly called TRBD1 or TRBD2 (5 bases each). CDR3 size: 15 residues. The V and J ends lost 0 bases and 5 bases respectively, with 14 bases between them. The germline CDR1 and CDR2 sequences are SGDLS and YYNGEE. The chain's CDR3 is CASSVGDLEVETQYF. The CDR3 nucleotides are TGTGCCAGCAGCGTAGGGGACCTCGAGGTGGAGACCCAGTACTTC.

This chain links TRBV6-5 with TRBJ1-1; 9 nucleotides agree with TRBD1. J lost 4 bases, V lost 2 bases, and 8 bases had no gene match. The CDR3 loop spans 16 amino acids. Germline V gene lookup returns CDR1 MNHEY and CDR2 SVGAGI. The CDR3 DNA reads TGTGCCAGCAGTTACCAACAGGGGGCCCTGGGCACTGAAGCTTTCTTT. The encoded protein is CASSYQQGALGTEAFF.

The chain carries TRBV18 and TRBJ2-1; TRBD1 might be the D (6 bases). Trimming left V 8 bases short and J 5 bases short, with 13 bases between. This CDR3 spans 13 amino acids. The germline V gene encodes CDR1 KGHSH and CDR2 LQKENI. Here the CDR3 reads CASQPTGHNEQFF. DNA of the CDR3: TGTGCCAGCCAACCCACAGGGCACAATGAGCAGTTCTTC.

The V gene is TRBV28, the J gene TRBJ1-5; D is possibly TRBD1 (6 bases). Germline V gene lookup returns CDR1 MDHEN and CDR2 SYDVKM. The V and J ends lost 7 bases and 3 bases respectively, with 10 bases between them. The CDR3 length is 13 residues. The DNA of the CDR3 is TGTGCCAGCAAGGGGGGAGCCAATCAGCCCCAGCATTTT. This encodes CASKGGANQPQHF.

There are a few counts of this clone. The rearrangement uses TRBV27 and TRBJ1-4; no clear D. Per germline, CDR1 MNHEY and CDR2 SMNVEV (reference sequence). The CDR3 spans 13 residues. V was clipped by 5 bases and J by 4 bases, with 8 bases between them. The CDR3 DNA reads TGTGCCAGCAGTCAAAGGGTTAATGAAAAACTGTTTTTT. This codes for CASSQRVNEKLFF.

This clone was counted a few times. The chain employs TRBV5-6 and TRBJ1-2; D uncertain. V was trimmed by 4 bases and J by 4 bases, leaving 14 bases between them. In germline, CDR1 is SGHDT, CDR2 YYEEEE. CDR3 length: 14 amino acids. The CDR3 here is CASSPEAGLYGYTF. CDR3 coding DNA: TGTGCCAGCAGCCCGGAGGCGGGCCTCTATGGCTACACCTTC.

This clone was seen only once. The rearrangement links TRBV2 to TRBJ2-1; 10 bases are shared with TRBD2. The CDR3 length is 20 residues. Germline assignment: CDR1 SNHLY and CDR2 FYNNEI. The J segment lost 0 bases and the V segment lost 2 bases, leaving 13 bases of the junction unmatched. The CDR3 here is CASSEPALAGSRSSYNEQFF. The CDR3 region has the DNA TGTGCCAGCAGTGAACCTGCACTAGCGGGGTCCCGAAGCTCCTACAATGAGCAGTTCTTC.